This is a list of T cell receptor beta chains from one sample in a study of T cell responses to AZD1222 COVID-19 vaccine. This table comes from immunoSEQ multiplex PCR, and its TCRdb copy is limited to in-frame clones, with some not included. The sample records over 100,000 clones, under 90% being singletons. The material was peripheral blood, obtained on day 0 of AZD1222 vaccination. All receptors come from an adult in good health. The CDR3 runs from the conserved cysteine through the conserved F or W. A D gene is named only where the DNA matches it firmly. Some rows have no size entry. The others give once, few or many, or a class for an expanded clone.

>TRBV20-1|11|TRBJ2-7|NA|TRBD1
CSAVTGYEQYF
TGCAGTGCCGTGACAGGGTACGAGCAGTACTTC
>TRBV5-1|15|TRBJ1-2|NA|NA
CASSQGPRERHGYTF
TGCGCCAGCAGCCAAGGTCCCAGGGAGAGGCATGGCTACACCTTC
>TRBV9|14|TRBJ2-1|NA|NA
CASQDSSSYNEQFF
TGTGCCAGCCAAGACAGTAGCTCCTACAATGAGCAGTTCTTC
>TRBV7-2|16|TRBJ1-5|few|NA
CASSLVTGPSNQPQHF
TGTGCCAGCAGCTTAGTAACAGGTCCTAGCAATCAGCCCCAGCATTTT
>TRBV5-1|16|TRBJ2-1|NA|TRBD2
CASSLEDAGGLNEQFF
TGCGCCAGCAGCTTGGAAGATGCGGGGGGCCTCAATGAGCAGTTCTTC
>TRBV5-8|15|TRBJ2-1|NA|TRBD2
CASSRGGFQHNEQFF
TGTGCCAGCAGCCGCGGGGGATTCCAACACAATGAGCAGTTCTTC
>TRBV18|14|TRBJ1-6|NA|NA
CASSPKTTDSPLHF
TGTGCCAGCTCACCAAAGACAACCGATTCACCCCTCCACTTT
>TRBV7-2|15|TRBJ2-2|NA|NA
CASSLQSPATGELFF
TGTGCCAGCAGCTTGCAGAGTCCGGCCACCGGGGAGCTGTTTTTT
>TRBV2|12|TRBJ1-1|NA|NA
CASSETQGSAFF
TGTGCCAGCAGTGAGACACAGGGATCAGCTTTCTTT
>TRBV20-1|10|TRBJ1-2|NA|NA
CSATPDGYTF
TGCAGTGCTACGCCAGATGGCTACACCTTC